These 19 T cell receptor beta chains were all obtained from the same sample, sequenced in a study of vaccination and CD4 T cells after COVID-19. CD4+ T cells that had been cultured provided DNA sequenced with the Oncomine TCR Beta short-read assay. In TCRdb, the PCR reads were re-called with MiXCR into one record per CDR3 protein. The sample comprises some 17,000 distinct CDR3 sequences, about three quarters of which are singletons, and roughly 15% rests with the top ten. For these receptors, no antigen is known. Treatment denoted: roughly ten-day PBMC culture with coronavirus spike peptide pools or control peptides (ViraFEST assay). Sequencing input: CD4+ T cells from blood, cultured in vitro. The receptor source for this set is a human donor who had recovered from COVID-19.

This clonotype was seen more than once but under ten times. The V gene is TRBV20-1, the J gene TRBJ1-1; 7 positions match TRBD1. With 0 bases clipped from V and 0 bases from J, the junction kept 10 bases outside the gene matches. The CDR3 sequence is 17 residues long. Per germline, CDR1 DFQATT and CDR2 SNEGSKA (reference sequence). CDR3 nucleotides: TGCAGTGCTAGAGAACAGGGGCGGCTTGTTATGAACACTGAAGCTTTCTTT. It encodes CSAREQGRLVMNTEAFF.

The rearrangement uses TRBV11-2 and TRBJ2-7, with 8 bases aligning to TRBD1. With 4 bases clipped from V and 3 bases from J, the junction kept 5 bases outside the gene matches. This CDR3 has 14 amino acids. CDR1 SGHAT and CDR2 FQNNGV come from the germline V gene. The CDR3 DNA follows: TGTGCCAGCAGCTCGACAGGGGTTCACTACGAGCAGTACTTC. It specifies CASSSTGVHYEQYF.

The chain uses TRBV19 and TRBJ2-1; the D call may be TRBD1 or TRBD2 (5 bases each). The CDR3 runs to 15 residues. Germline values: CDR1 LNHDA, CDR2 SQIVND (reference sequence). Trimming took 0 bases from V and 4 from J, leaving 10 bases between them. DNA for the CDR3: TGTGCCAGTAGTATAGATCGGGACCGATACAATGAGCAGTTCTTC. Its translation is CASSIDRDRYNEQFF.

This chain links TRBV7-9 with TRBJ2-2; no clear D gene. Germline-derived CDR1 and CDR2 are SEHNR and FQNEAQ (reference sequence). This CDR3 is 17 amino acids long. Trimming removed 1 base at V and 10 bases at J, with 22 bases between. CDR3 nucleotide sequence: TGTGCCAGCAGCTTAGTGGGTGGGCGCCTCCCCGGAAAGGAGCTGTTTTTT. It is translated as CASSLVGGRLPGKELFF.

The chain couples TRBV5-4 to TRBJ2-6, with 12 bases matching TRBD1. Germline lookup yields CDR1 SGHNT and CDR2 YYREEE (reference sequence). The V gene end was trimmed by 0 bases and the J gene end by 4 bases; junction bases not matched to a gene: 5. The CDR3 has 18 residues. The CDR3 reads CASSLEGQGAKGANVLTF. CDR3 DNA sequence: TGTGCCAGCAGCTTGGAGGGACAGGGGGCGAAAGGGGCCAACGTCCTGACTTTC.

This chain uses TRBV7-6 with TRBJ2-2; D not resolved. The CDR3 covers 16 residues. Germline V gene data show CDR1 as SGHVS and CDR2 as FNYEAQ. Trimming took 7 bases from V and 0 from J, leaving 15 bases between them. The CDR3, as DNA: TGTGCCAGCAACCCTACTTCTCGATCGAACACCGGGGAGCTGTTTTTT. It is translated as CASNPTSRSNTGELFF. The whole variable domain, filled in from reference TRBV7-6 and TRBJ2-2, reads GAGVSQSPRYKVTKRGQDVALRCDPISGHVSLYWYRQALGQGPEFLTYFNYEAQQDKSGLPNDRFSAERPEGSISTLTIQRTEQRDSAMYRCASNPTSRSNTGELFFGEGSRLTVL.

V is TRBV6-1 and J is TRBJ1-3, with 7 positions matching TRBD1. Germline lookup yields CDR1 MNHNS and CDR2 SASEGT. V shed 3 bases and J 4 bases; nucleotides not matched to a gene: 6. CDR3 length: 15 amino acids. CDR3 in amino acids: CASSDYRGPGNTIYF. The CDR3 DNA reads TGTGCCAGCAGTGACTACAGGGGTCCGGGAAACACCATATATTTT.

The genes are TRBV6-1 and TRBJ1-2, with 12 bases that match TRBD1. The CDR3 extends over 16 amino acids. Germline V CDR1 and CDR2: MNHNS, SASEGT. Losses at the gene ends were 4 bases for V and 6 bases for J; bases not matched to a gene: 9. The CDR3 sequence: CASSVRDRGRPNGYTF. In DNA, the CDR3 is TGTGCCAGCAGTGTAAGGGACAGGGGGCGTCCCAATGGCTACACCTTC.

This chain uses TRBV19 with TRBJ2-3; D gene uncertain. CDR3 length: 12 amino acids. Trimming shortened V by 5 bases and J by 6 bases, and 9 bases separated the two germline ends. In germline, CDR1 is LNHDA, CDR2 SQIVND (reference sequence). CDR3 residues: CASSSGYDTQYF. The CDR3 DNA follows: TGTGCCAGTAGTTCGGGCTATGATACGCAGTATTTT.

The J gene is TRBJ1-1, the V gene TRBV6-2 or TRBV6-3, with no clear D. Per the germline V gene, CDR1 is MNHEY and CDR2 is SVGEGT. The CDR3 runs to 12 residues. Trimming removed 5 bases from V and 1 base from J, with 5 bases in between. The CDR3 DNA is TGTGCCAGCAGTACCAAGAACACTGAAGCTTTCTTT. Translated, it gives CASSTKNTEAFF.

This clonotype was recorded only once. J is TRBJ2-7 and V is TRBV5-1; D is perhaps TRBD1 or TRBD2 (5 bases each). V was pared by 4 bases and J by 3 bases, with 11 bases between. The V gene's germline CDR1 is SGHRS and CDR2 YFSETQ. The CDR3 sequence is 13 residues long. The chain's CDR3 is CASSTGPRYEQYF. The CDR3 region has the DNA TGCGCCAGCAGCACGGGACCGCGCTACGAGCAGTACTTC.

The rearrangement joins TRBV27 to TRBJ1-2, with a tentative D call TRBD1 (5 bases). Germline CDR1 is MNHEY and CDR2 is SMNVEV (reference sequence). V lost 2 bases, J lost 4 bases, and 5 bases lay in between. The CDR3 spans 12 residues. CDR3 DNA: TGTGCCAGCAGTTTAAGGGGCTATGGCTACACCTTC. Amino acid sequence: CASSLRGYGYTF.

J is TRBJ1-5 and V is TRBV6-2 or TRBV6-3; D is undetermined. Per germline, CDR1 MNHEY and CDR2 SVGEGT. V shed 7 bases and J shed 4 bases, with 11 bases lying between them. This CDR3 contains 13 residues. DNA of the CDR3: TGTGCCAGCACCGGGTGGGCTAATCAGCCCCAGCATTTT. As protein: CASTGWANQPQHF.

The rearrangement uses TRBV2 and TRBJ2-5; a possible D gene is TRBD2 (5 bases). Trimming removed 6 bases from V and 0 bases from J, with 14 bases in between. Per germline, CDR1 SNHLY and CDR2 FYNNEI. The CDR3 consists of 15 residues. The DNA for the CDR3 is TGTGCCAGCAGCGCGAGTTCGGGGTACCAAGAGACCCAGTACTTC. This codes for CASSASSGYQETQYF.

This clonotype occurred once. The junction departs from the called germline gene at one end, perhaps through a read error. The CDR3 spells CASSLGVNGKLFF. CDR3 DNA: TGTGCCAGCAGTTTGGGGGTCAATGGAAAACTGTTTTTT. The chain links TRBV12-3 or TRBV12-4 to TRBJ1-4; D possibly corresponds to TRBD1 (5 bases). The CDR3 is 13 residues long.

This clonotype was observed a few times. CDR3 sequence (DNA): TGCAGTGCTAGAGGCCCCCGATACAGAGATACGCAGTATTTT. This encodes CSARGPRYRDTQYF. This chain links TRBV20-1 with TRBJ2-3; D is undetermined. The CDR3 runs 14 residues. Germline V lookup: CDR1 DFQATT, CDR2 SNEGSKA (reference sequence). The V end was cut by 1 base, the J end by 5 bases, with 13 bases between.

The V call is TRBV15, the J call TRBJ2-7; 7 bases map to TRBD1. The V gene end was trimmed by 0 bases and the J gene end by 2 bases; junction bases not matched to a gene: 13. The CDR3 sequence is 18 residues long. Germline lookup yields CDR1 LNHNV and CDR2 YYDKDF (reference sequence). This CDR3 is CATSRDLPYRGLTYEQYF. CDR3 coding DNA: TGTGCCACCAGCAGAGACCTACCCTACAGGGGCCTCACCTACGAGCAGTACTTC.

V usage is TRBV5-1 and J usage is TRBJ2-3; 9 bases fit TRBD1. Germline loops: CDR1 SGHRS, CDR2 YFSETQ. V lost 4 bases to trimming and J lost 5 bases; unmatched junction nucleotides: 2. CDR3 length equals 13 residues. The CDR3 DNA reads TGCGCCAGCAGCCTGGACAGGGGAGATACGCAGTATTTT. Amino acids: CASSLDRGDTQYF.

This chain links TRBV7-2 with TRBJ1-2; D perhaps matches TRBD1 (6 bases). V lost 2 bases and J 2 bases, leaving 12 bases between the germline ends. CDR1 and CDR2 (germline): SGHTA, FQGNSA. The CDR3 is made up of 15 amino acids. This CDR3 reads CASSLQPGANYGYTF. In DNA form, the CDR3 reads TGTGCCAGCAGCTTACAGCCGGGGGCCAACTATGGCTACACCTTC.